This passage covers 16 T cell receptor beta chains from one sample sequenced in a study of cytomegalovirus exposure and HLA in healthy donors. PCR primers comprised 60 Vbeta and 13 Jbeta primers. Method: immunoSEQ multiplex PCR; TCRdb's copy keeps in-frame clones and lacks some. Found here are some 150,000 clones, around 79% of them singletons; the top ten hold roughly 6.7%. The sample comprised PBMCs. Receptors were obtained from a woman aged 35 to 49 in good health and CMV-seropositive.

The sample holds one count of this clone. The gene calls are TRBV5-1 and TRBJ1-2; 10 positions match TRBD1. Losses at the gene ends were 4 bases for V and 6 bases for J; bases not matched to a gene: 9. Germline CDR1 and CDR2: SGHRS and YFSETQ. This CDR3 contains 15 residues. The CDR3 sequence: CASSRQGAMVDGYTF. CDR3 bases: TGCGCCAGCAGCCGACAGGGGGCGATGGTAGATGGCTACACCTTC.

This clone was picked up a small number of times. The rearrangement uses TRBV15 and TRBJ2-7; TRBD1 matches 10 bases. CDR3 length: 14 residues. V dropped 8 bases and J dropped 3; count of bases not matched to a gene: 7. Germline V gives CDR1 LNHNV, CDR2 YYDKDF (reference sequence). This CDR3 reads CATAPGTGDYEQYF. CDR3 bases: TGTGCCACCGCGCCCGGGACAGGGGACTACGAGCAGTACTTC. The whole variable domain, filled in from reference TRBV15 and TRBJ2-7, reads DAMVIQNPRYQVTQFGKPVTLSCSQTLNHNVMYWYQQKSSQAPKLLFHYYDKDFNNEADTPDNFQSRRPNTSFCFLDIRSPGLGDTAMYLCATAPGTGDYEQYFGPGTRLTVT.

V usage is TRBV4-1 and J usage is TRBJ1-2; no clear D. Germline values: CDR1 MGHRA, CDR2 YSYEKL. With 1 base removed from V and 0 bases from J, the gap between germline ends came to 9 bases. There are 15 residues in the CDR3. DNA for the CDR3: TGCGCCAGCAGCCAAGGTGAAACAGCTAACTATGGCTACACCTTC. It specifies CASSQGETANYGYTF.

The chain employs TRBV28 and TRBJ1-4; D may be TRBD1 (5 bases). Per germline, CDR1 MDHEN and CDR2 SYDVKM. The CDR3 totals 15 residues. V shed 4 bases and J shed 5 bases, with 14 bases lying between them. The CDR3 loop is CASSSPGAGNEKLFF. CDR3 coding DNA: TGTGCCAGCAGTTCCCCCGGAGCAGGGAATGAAAAACTGTTTTTT.

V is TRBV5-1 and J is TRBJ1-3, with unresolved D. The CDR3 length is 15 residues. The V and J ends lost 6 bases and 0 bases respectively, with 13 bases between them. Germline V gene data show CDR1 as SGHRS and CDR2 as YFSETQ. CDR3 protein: CASTLDGSSGNTIYF. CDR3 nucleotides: TGCGCCAGCACCCTGGACGGGAGCTCTGGAAACACCATATATTTT.

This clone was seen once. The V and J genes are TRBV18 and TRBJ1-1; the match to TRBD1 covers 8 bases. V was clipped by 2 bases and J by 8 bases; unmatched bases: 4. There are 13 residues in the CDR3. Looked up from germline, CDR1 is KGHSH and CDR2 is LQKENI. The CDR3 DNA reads TGTGCCAGCTCACCAAATGACAGGGGCGAAGCTTTCTTT. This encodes CASSPNDRGEAFF.

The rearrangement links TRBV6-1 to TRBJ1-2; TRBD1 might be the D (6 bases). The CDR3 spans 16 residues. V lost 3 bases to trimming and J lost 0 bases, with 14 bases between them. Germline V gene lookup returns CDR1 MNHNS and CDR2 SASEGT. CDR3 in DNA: TGTGCCAGCAGTGACGTATTTGGGGGCGCTAACTATGGCTACACCTTC. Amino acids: CASSDVFGGANYGYTF.

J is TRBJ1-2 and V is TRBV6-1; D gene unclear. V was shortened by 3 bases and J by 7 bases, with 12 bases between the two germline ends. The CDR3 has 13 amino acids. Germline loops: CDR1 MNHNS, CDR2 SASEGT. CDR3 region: CASSEPQVFGYTF. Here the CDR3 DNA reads TGTGCCAGCAGTGAGCCACAAGTCTTTGGCTACACCTTC.

The CDR3 nucleotides read TGCGCCAGCAGCTTTGGGGACAGGGCTGACGAGCAGTACTTC. Translation: CASSFGDRADEQYF. The chain couples TRBV5-1 to TRBJ2-5; 9 nucleotides align to TRBD1. TRBJ2-7 explains the end of the DNA better; the J call may be wrong. The CDR3 contains 14 residues. Germline V gene sequence: CDR1 SGHRS, CDR2 YFSETQ.

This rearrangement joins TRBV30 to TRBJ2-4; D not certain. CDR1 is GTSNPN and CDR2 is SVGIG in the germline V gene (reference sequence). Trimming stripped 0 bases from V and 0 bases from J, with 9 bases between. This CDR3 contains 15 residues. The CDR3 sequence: CAWSVRSRAKNIQYF. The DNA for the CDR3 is TGTGCCTGGAGTGTCAGATCAAGAGCCAAAAACATTCAGTACTTC.

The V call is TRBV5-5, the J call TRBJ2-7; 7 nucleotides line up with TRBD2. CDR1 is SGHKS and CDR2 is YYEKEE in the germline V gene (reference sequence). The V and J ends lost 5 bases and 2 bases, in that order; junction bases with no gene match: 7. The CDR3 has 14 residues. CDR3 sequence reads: CASSWGRVTYEQYF. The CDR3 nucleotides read TGTGCCAGCAGTTGGGGGAGGGTAACCTACGAGCAGTACTTC. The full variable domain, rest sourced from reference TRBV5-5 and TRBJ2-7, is DAGVTQSPTHLIKTRGQQVTLRCSPISGHKSVSWYQQVLGQGPQFIFQYYEKEERGRGNFPDRFSARQFPNYSSELNVNALLLGDSALYLCASSWGRVTYEQYFGPGTRLTVT.

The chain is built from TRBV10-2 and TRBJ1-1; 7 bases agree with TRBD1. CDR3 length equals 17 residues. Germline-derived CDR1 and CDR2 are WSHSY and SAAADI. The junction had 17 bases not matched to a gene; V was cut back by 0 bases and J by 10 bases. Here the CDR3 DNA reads TGCGCCAGCAGTGAGTCTGCCTGGACAGGAAGTGCCCTTGGAGCTTTCTTT. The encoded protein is CASSESAWTGSALGAFF.

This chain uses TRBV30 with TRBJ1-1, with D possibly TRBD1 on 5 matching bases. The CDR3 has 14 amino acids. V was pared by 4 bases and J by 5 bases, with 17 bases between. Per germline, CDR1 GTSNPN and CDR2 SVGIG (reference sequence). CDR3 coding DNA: TGTGCCTGGAATCGGCAGGGCGGGGAGACTGAAGCTTTCTTT. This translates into CAWNRQGGETEAFF.

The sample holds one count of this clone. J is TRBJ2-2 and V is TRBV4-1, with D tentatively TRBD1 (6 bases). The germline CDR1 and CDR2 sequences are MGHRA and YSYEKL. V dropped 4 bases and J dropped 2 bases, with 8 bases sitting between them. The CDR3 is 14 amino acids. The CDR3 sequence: CASSLDSNTGELFF. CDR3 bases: TGCGCCAGCAGCCTGGACAGTAACACCGGGGAGCTGTTTTTT.

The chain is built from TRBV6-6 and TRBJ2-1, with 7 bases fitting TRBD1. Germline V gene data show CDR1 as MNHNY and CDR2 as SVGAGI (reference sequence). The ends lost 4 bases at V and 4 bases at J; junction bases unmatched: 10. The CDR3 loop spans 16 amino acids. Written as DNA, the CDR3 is TGTGCCAGCAGTTTCAACCGGGACAGCATATACAATGAGCAGTTCTTC. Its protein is CASSFNRDSIYNEQFF.

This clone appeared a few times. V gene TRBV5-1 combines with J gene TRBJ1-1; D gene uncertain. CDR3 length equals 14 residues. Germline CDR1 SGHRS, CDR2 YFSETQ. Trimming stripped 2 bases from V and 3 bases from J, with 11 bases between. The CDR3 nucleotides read TGCGCCAGCAGCTTTGGGCCCTCGGACACTGAAGCTTTCTTT. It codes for CASSFGPSDTEAFF.